One sample yielded the 13 T cell receptor beta chains listed below, sequenced in a study of identical twins. TCRdb re-called the 5' RACE reads with MiXCR, one entry per CDR3 protein. The table shows around 550,000 distinct CDR3 sequences, with about 15% occurring only once. This sample was shared with a second study, whose subject was yellow fever vaccine responses in identical twins.

Specimen: CD4+ T cells sorted from blood. Source of these receptors: a woman between 18 and 30 years old in good health.

This clonotype was seen a handful of times. The rearrangement links TRBV6-5 to TRBJ1-2, with TRBD1 matching 8 bases. CDR1 is MNHEY, CDR2 SVGAGI, per germline. V dropped 8 bases and J dropped 7; count of bases not matched to a gene: 6. There are 12 residues in the CDR3. Written as DNA, the CDR3 is TGTGCCAGCGCGAAGGACAGGGTTGGCTACACCTTC. It yields the protein CASAKDRVGYTF.

The chain combines TRBV12-3 or TRBV12-4 with TRBJ2-5; possible D gene TRBD1, 6 bases. Trimming left V 2 bases short and J 2 bases short, with 15 bases between. The CDR3 consists of 16 residues. This CDR3 reads CASSLYPRGTQETQYF. The CDR3 coding sequence is TGTGCCAGCAGTTTATACCCTAGGGGGACACAAGAGACCCAGTACTTC.

This clonotype was found a few times. The V gene is TRBV10-3, the J gene TRBJ2-1; D remains ambiguous. This CDR3 comprises 13 residues. The V gene's germline CDR1 is ENHRY and CDR2 SYGVKD. V lost 2 bases, J lost 6 bases, and 8 bases lay in between. CDR3 in DNA: TGTGCCATCAGTGAGAGGGTTTTCAATGAGCAGTTCTTC. Residues: CAISERVFNEQFF.

The chain links TRBV4-1 to TRBJ2-1; TRBD2 agrees at 14 bases. V was pared by 0 bases and J by 7 bases, with 5 bases of the junction left unmatched. From germline, CDR1 is MGHRA and CDR2 YSYEKL. CDR3 size: 17 residues. The CDR3 is CASSQDLRTSGGNEQFF. As DNA, the CDR3 is TGCGCCAGCAGCCAAGATTTGCGGACTAGCGGGGGGAATGAGCAGTTCTTC.

This chain links TRBV14 with TRBJ2-7, with D tentatively TRBD2 (6 bases). CDR3 length: 15 residues. Germline V gives CDR1 SGHDN, CDR2 FVKESK. V was shortened by 3 bases and J by 2 bases, with 14 bases between the two germline ends. DNA for the CDR3: TGTGCCAGCAGCCACCTCACCGGGAGACCCTACGAGCAGTACTTC. Translating gives CASSHLTGRPYEQYF.

This clonotype has only a few counts. The V call is TRBV10-3, the J call TRBJ2-7; 8 bases are shared with TRBD1. J was trimmed by 4 bases and V by 3 bases; bases with no gene match: 2. This CDR3 is 13 amino acids long. The germline V gene has CDR1 ENHRY and CDR2 SYGVKD. The CDR3 bases are TGTGCCATCAGTGACAGGGGGCTGTACGAGCAGTACGTC. Its translation: CAISDRGLYEQYV.

This clonotype has a handful of counts. The J gene is TRBJ2-5, the V gene TRBV6-5; TRBD1 aligns across 7 bases. Germline V CDR1 and CDR2: MNHEY, SVGAGI. This CDR3 has 14 residues. V lost 2 bases to trimming and J lost 3 bases; unmatched junction nucleotides: 3. Here the CDR3 reads CASSYVGQEETQYF. The CDR3 DNA reads TGTGCCAGCAGTTACGTCGGACAGGAAGAGACCCAGTACTTC.

The chain is built from TRBV20-1 and TRBJ2-3, with no clear D. This CDR3 has 12 residues. V was trimmed by 1 base and J by 9 bases, leaving 11 bases between them. From germline, CDR1 is DFQATT and CDR2 SNEGSKA (reference sequence). For the CDR3, the DNA is TGCAGTGCTAGAGTGAGACTCGAGACGCAGTATTTT. Translation: CSARVRLETQYF.

This clonotype was recorded a few times. V is TRBV3-1 and J is TRBJ2-1; D may be TRBD2 (6 bases). The CDR3 is 16 amino acids. Trimming removed 2 bases from V and 0 bases from J, with 11 bases in between. CDR1 LGHDT and CDR2 YNNKEL come from the germline V gene (reference sequence). CDR3: CASSQYAGSSYNEQFF. The DNA for the CDR3 is TGTGCCAGCAGCCAATATGCGGGGAGCTCCTACAATGAGCAGTTCTTC.

The rearrangement joins TRBV19 to TRBJ1-1; unclear D gene. The CDR3 is made up of 15 amino acids. Trimming shortened V by 2 bases and J by 1 base, and 11 bases separated the two germline ends. Looked up from germline, CDR1 is LNHDA and CDR2 is SQIVND (reference sequence). The CDR3 sequence: CASSIKGPTNTEAFF. For the CDR3, the DNA is TGTGCCAGTAGTATAAAAGGCCCCACGAACACTGAAGCTTTCTTT.

This clonotype was observed a few times. Written as DNA, the CDR3 is TGCGCCAGCAGTCTCCCCGGGACAGGGAATGAAAAACTGTTTTTT. This sequence encodes CASSLPGTGNEKLFF. The rearrangement links TRBV4-1 to TRBJ1-4; TRBD1 agrees at 9 bases. J gave up 5 bases and V 6 bases, and 7 bases lay outside the gene matches. The germline gives CDR1 MGHRA, CDR2 YSYEKL. The CDR3 has 15 amino acids.

This clonotype has just a few counts. The genes are TRBV29-1 and TRBJ1-2; TRBD1 agrees at 8 bases. This CDR3 has 16 residues. Germline CDR1 is SQVTM and CDR2 is ANQGSEA. V trimming: 3 bases; J trimming: 5 bases; junction bases outside the gene matches: 14. The CDR3 protein is CSVDRPGQGFGYGYTF. The DNA for the CDR3 is TGCAGCGTTGACCGCCCAGGACAGGGTTTTGGTTATGGCTACACCTTC.

This clonotype was seen ten or more times. The chain carries TRBV5-5 and TRBJ2-6, with no clear D. CDR1 and CDR2 (germline): SGHKS, YYEKEE (reference sequence). CDR3 size: 18 residues. V lost 2 bases and J lost 0, with 15 bases in between. The CDR3 coding sequence is TGTGCCAGCAGCTTACGGCCAACTTATGACTCTGGGGCCAACGTCCTGACTTTC. Amino acids: CASSLRPTYDSGANVLTF.